Listed below are T cell receptor beta chains from one sample, sequenced in a study of cytomegalovirus exposure and HLA in healthy donors. Generated by immunoSEQ multiplex PCR, the TCRdb table keeps only in-frame clones and is missing some. Of some 130,000 clones listed, roughly 80% are singletons. Sequenced material: PBMCs. The receptors shown here come from a man aged 40-50 years in good health and CMV-seronegative. Both conserved end residues are part of each CDR3. A D gene is named only where the DNA matches it firmly. Part of the rows lack a size; the others show once, few, many or a class for expanded clones.

j_call d_call clone_size v_call cdr3_aa cdr3_nt
TRBJ2-7 TRBD1 - TRBV6-4 CARMHRDRPYEQYF TGTGCCAGGATGCACCGGGACAGACCCTACGAGCAGTACTTC
TRBJ2-1 TRBD2 - TRBV6-5 CASSSSGASYNEQFF TGTGCCAGCAGTTCTAGCGGGGCCTCCTACAATGAGCAGTTCTTC
TRBJ2-5 TRBD2 once TRBV5-5 CASSLAKRGAPQETQYF TGTGCCAGCAGCTTGGCCAAGCGGGGGGCCCCCCAAGAGACCCAGTACTTC
TRBJ2-2 - - TRBV5-5 CASRWTVNTGELFF TGTGCCAGCCGCTGGACAGTGAACACCGGGGAGCTGTTTTTT
TRBJ2-6 - - TRBV4-3 CASSQDFEGVENGANVLTF TGCGCCAGCAGCCAAGATTTCGAGGGGGTGGAGAATGGGGCCAACGTCCTGACTTTC
TRBJ1-1 - - TRBV4-1 CASSLPPGRLNTEAFF TGCGCCAGCAGCCTACCACCAGGGCGTCTAAACACTGAAGCTTTCTTT
TRBJ1-2 - - TRBV2 CASSGQGHYGYTF TGTGCCAGCAGTGGGCAGGGCCACTATGGCTACACCTTC
TRBJ1-1 - - TRBV2 CASRMTGLNTEAFF TGTGCCAGCAGAATGACGGGACTTAACACTGAAGCTTTCTTT
TRBJ1-2 TRBD1 - TRBV30 CAWAGTAYGYTF TGTGCCTGGGCCGGGACAGCATATGGCTACACCTTC
TRBJ2-7 - once TRBV7-9 CASSLGRAKFYEQYF TGTGCCAGCAGCTTGGGCAGGGCGAAATTCTACGAGCAGTACTTC
TRBJ2-7 - few TRBV7-8 CASSLSQGPYEQYF TGTGCCAGCAGCTTATCCCAGGGGCCCTACGAGCAGTACTTC